This T cell receptor (beta chain) was captured by sequencing in a study of blood T cell repertoires in COVID-19. Measured with immunoSEQ multiplex PCR; TCRdb has only the in-frame clones, and not every one. Of 250,000 to 350,000 clones detected, roughly 85% appear once; the ten largest clones hold about 3%. The CDR3 length is 11 residues. Germline lookup yields CDR1 DFQATT and CDR2 SNEGSKA (reference sequence). Sequenced: peripheral blood. This clonotype originated in a woman aged 25 to 45 with active or convalescent COVID-19. The chain links TRBV20-1 to TRBJ2-5; D perhaps matches TRBD2 (7 bases). CDR3 protein: CSGGPKETQYF. The CDR3 bases are TGCTCGGGGGGCCCGAAAGAGACCCAGTACTTC.